The 15 T cell receptor beta chains below all came from one sample that was sequenced in a study of identical twins. A single record per CDR3 protein comes from TCRdb applying MiXCR to the 5' RACE reads. The repertoire includes about 660,000 distinct CDR3 sequences, less than 10% of them detected once, and around 0.98% sits in the top ten. These records were also assigned to another study, of yellow fever vaccine responses in identical twins.

Sequencing was done on a sample of PBMCs. These receptors were collected from a woman between 18 and 30 years old in good health.

This clonotype was counted only a few times. The gene calls are TRBV20-1 and TRBJ2-7, with D possibly TRBD2 on 5 matching bases. In germline, CDR1 is DFQATT, CDR2 SNEGSKA (reference sequence). The CDR3 length is 14 residues. Trimming took 0 bases from V and 6 from J, leaving 15 bases between them. CDR3 protein: CSARERGRLREQYF. Here the CDR3 DNA reads TGCAGTGCTAGAGAAAGAGGCCGACTACGCGAGCAGTACTTC.

This clonotype was found many times. At one end, the junction sequence differs from germline, possibly due to a read error. V and J are TRBV5-1 and TRBJ2-5; weak D call: TRBD2 (5 bases). CDR1 SGHRS and CDR2 YFSETQ come from the germline V gene. The length of the CDR3 is 14 residues. The CDR3 is CASSLGPGQETQYF. The CDR3 DNA sequence: TGTGCCAGCAGTTTAGGGCCGGGACAAGAGACCCAGTACTTC. The variable domain in full, with the rest retrieved from reference TRBV5-1 and TRBJ2-5, is KAGVTQTPRYLIKTRGQQVTLSCSPISGHRSVSWYQQTPGQGLQFLFEYFSETQRNKGNFPGRFSGRQFSNSRSEMNVSTLELGDSALYLCASSLGPGQETQYFGPGTRLLVL.

The chain recombines TRBV28 with TRBJ2-1; 12 bases are a match to TRBD2. Germline CDR1 and CDR2: MDHEN and SYDVKM. The CDR3 sequence is 19 residues long. The ends lost 3 bases at V and 2 bases at J; junction bases unmatched: 11. The CDR3, as DNA: TGTGCCAGCAGTTTTCAGTTCCGAGGACTAGCGGGACCCTACAATGAGCAGTTCTTC. This gives the protein CASSFQFRGLAGPYNEQFF.

This sequence joins TRBV7-9 and TRBJ2-7; 14 bases align to TRBD2. With 3 bases clipped from V and 0 bases from J, the junction kept 4 bases outside the gene matches. This CDR3 is 17 amino acids long. CDR1 and CDR2 (germline): SEHNR, FQNEAQ (reference sequence). The CDR3 sequence is CASSFRTSGGYSYEQYF. The CDR3 bases are TGTGCCAGCAGCTTCCGGACTAGCGGGGGGTACTCCTACGAGCAGTACTTC.

This chain's CDR3 is CASSSVPGQHQETQYF. The CDR3 bases are TGTGCCAGCAGCTCCGTACCTGGACAGCACCAAGAGACCCAGTACTTC. The V gene is TRBV7-3, the J gene TRBJ2-5, with D possibly being TRBD1 (6 bases). V lost 4 bases to trimming and J lost 0 bases, with 15 bases between them. CDR3 length: 16 amino acids. In germline, CDR1 is SGHTA, CDR2 FQGTGA.

The CDR3 sequence: CSVVSGTAYEQYF. The CDR3 nucleotides are TGCAGCGTTGTAAGTGGGACAGCCTACGAGCAGTACTTC. The V and J genes are TRBV29-1 and TRBJ2-7; 7 bases agree with TRBD1. CDR3 length: 13 residues. Germline CDR1 reads SQVTM; CDR2 reads ANQGSEA. V trimming: 4 bases; J trimming: 2 bases; junction bases outside the gene matches: 5.

CDR3 nucleotide sequence: TGTGCCGTATCCATGGCGGGAGGCCAGACCCAGTACTTC. Translating it yields CAVSMAGGQTQYF. The rearrangement uses TRBV6-2 or TRBV6-3 and TRBJ2-5, with TRBD2 matching over 8 bases. Germline CDR1 MNHEY, CDR2 SVGEGT. The CDR3 runs to 13 residues. Trimming removed 11 bases from V and 6 bases from J; junction bases left unmatched: 11.

The V and J genes are TRBV7-9 and TRBJ2-2; no firm D call. The length of the CDR3 is 14 residues. Germline V gene sequence: CDR1 SEHNR, CDR2 FQNEAQ (reference sequence). V was cut by 5 bases and J by 4 bases, with 11 bases left in between. The CDR3 nucleotides read TGTGCCAGCAGCCTTAAAGGGTCCACCGGGGAGCTGTTTTTT. Translating it yields CASSLKGSTGELFF.

In this sample, this clonotype turned up many times. The rearrangement links TRBV7-9 to TRBJ1-1; 10 bases align to TRBD1. V dropped 3 bases and J dropped 5; count of bases not matched to a gene: 3. Looked up from germline, CDR1 is SEHNR and CDR2 is FQNEAQ (reference sequence). The CDR3 has 14 residues. In DNA, the CDR3 is TGTGCCAGCAGCTTGGACAGGGGGTGGACTGAAGCTTTCTTT. It is translated as CASSLDRGWTEAFF.

This rearrangement joins TRBV19 to TRBJ2-3; weak D call: TRBD1 (5 bases). Germline loops: CDR1 LNHDA, CDR2 SQIVND (reference sequence). The V end was cut by 2 bases, the J end by 1 base, with 7 bases between. This CDR3 spans 14 amino acids. CDR3 DNA: TGTGCCAGTAGTATAATAGGGGGCACAGATACGCAGTATTTT. Amino acids: CASSIIGGTDTQYF. The full variable domain, rest sourced from reference TRBV19 and TRBJ2-3, is DGGITQSPKYLFRKEGQNVTLSCEQNLNHDAMYWYRQDPGQGLRLIYYSQIVNDFQKGDIAEGYSVSREKKESFPLTVTSAQKNPTAFYLCASSIIGGTDTQYFGPGTRLTVL.

There are many counts of this clonotype. The rearrangement links TRBV5-1 to TRBJ1-1; a possible D gene is TRBD1 (6 bases). There are 13 residues in the CDR3. V shed 5 bases and J shed 5 bases, with 13 bases lying between them. Germline CDR1 and CDR2: SGHRS and YFSETQ. The DNA of the CDR3 is TGCGCCAGCAGTGAACAGGGTGGGACTGAAGCTTTCTTT. Residues: CASSEQGGTEAFF.

There are a few counts of this clonotype. This chain connects TRBV10-3 to TRBJ2-1; D is undetermined. Trimming took 0 bases from V and 10 from J, leaving 4 bases between them. The CDR3 loop spans 11 amino acids. Germline CDR1 is ENHRY and CDR2 is SYGVKD. CDR3 in amino acids: CAISESQEQFF. CDR3 sequence (DNA): TGTGCCATCAGTGAGTCACAGGAGCAGTTCTTC.

This clonotype was seen only a few times. This rearrangement joins TRBV12-3 or TRBV12-4 to TRBJ1-4; weak D call: TRBD1 (6 bases). The germline V and J ends were trimmed by 5 bases and 8 bases, with 18 bases remaining between them. The CDR3 has 15 residues. The CDR3 DNA reads as TGTGCCAGCAGTCATGGGGGGGGCAGCCTGGAAAAACTGTTTTTT. Translating it yields CASSHGGGSLEKLFF.

The sample holds many counts of this clonotype. The chain joins TRBV7-8 to TRBJ2-3; 7 bases match TRBD2. The trim removed 4 bases at V and 2 bases at J, leaving 3 bases unmatched. CDR3 length equals 14 residues. CDR1 and CDR2 (germline): SGHVS, FQNEAQ. CDR3: CASSSRDYTDTQYF. For the CDR3, the DNA is TGTGCCAGCAGCTCCAGGGACTACACAGATACGCAGTATTTT.

The chain couples TRBV27 to TRBJ2-7, with D possibly TRBD2 on 5 matching bases. The CDR3 loop spans 13 amino acids. The V gene lost 7 bases and the J gene lost 1 base, with 11 bases spanning the gap. The V gene's germline CDR1 is MNHEY and CDR2 SMNVEV (reference sequence). The CDR3 region is CASKNGVSYEQYF. CDR3 sequence (DNA): TGTGCCAGCAAAAACGGGGTTTCCTACGAGCAGTACTTC.